The 23 T cell receptor beta chains listed next were all sequenced from one sample in a study of OX40 agonist ivuxolimab in advanced cancers. The assay was immunoSEQ multiplex PCR, and TCRdb's table has in-frame clones only and misses some. The sample includes around 67,000 clones, about 85% of them seen just once. Here the sequenced sample was CD4+ or CD8+ T cells sorted from blood, taken in a trial of the OX40 agonist ivuxolimab. The receptor source for this set is an adult with an advanced solid tumor such as melanoma, head and neck, liver or kidney cancer.

The chain combines TRBV14 with TRBJ2-3, with 13 bases identical to TRBD2. Germline V gene data show CDR1 as SGHDN and CDR2 as FVKESK. The ends lost 0 bases at V and 3 bases at J; junction bases unmatched: 12. The CDR3 covers 20 residues. The CDR3 sequence is CASSQDGGLAGLGRTDTQYF. The CDR3 bases are TGTGCCAGCAGCCAAGATGGGGGACTAGCGGGACTAGGAAGAACAGATACGCAGTATTTT.

The chain employs TRBV5-1 and TRBJ1-2, with 12 bases that match TRBD1. Looked up from germline, CDR1 is SGHRS and CDR2 is YFSETQ. With V trimmed by 4 bases and J by 5 bases, 6 bases remained unmatched. The CDR3 is made up of 15 amino acids. The CDR3: CASSITGQGAYGYTF. CDR3 coding DNA: TGCGCCAGCAGCATAACGGGACAGGGGGCTTATGGCTACACCTTC.

As for this clone: A read error may produce the germline difference seen at one junction end. The J gene is TRBJ2-7, the V gene TRBV29-1; D possibly corresponds to TRBD1 (6 bases). Germline V gene sequence: CDR1 SQVTM, CDR2 ANQGSEA. There are 12 residues in the CDR3. The DNA of the CDR3 is TGTGCAAGTCGTAACAGGGCCGGCGAGCAGTACTTC. This sequence encodes CASRNRAGEQYF.

This clone was observed once. The chain has TRBV5-5 and TRBJ1-1; D unclear. CDR3 length equals 14 residues. The V gene lost 2 bases and the J gene lost 2 bases, with 10 bases spanning the gap. Germline V CDR1 and CDR2: SGHKS, YYEKEE (reference sequence). This chain's CDR3 is CASSFGRTNTEAFF. The CDR3 bases are TGTGCCAGCAGCTTCGGACGGACTAACACTGAAGCTTTCTTT.

This chain joins TRBV7-8 and TRBJ2-5; 7 bases align to TRBD1. The CDR3 length is 16 residues. V shed 5 bases, J shed 2 bases, and the junction held 11 bases outside the gene matches. The germline V gene has CDR1 SGHVS and CDR2 FQNEAQ. Written as DNA, the CDR3 is TGTGCCAGCAGCACCAGACAGGGCACGTCTCAAGAGACCCAGTACTTC. Its translation is CASSTRQGTSQETQYF.

This chain links TRBV18 with TRBJ2-7; 11 bases are a match to TRBD1. V lost 0 bases and J lost 5; bases outside the gene matches: 6. Germline values: CDR1 KGHSH, CDR2 LQKENI. This CDR3 has 16 residues. This CDR3 reads CASSPPGTGGVHEQYF. Here the CDR3 DNA reads TGTGCCAGCTCACCACCAGGGACAGGGGGAGTCCACGAGCAGTACTTC.

The V gene is TRBV21-1, the J gene TRBJ2-7; no check of the table's D call, TRBD2, against the DNA was made. TRBV21-1 is a known pseudogene. This CDR3 comprises 14 residues. CDR3 bases: TGTGCCAGGGATTTAAAGGGCCTAGCGCTCGAGCAGTACTTC. Residues: CARDLKGLALEQYF.

CDR3: CASIAGTLGGQETQYF. The CDR3 nucleotides read TGTGCCAGCATTGCAGGGACTCTGGGAGGCCAAGAGACCCAGTACTTC. The V and J genes are TRBV28 and TRBJ2-5, with D maybe TRBD2 (6 bases). Germline V gene lookup returns CDR1 MDHEN and CDR2 SYDVKM. This CDR3 has 16 amino acids. Deletions cut 7 bases from V and 1 base from J, with 19 bases between.

The J gene is TRBJ1-2, the V gene TRBV18; possibly TRBD1 for D (5 bases). This CDR3 is built from 15 residues. Germline CDR1 KGHSH, CDR2 LQKENI. The V and J ends lost 6 bases and 3 bases respectively, with 17 bases between them. The chain's CDR3 is CASSPETSGDYGYTF. CDR3 DNA sequence: TGTGCCAGCTCCCCGGAGACGTCGGGGGACTATGGCTACACCTTC.

The V call is TRBV30, the J call TRBJ1-3; D is uncertain. Germline-derived CDR1 and CDR2 are GTSNPN and SVGIG (reference sequence). The CDR3 length is 13 residues. V was shortened by 1 base and J by 4 bases, with 8 bases between the two germline ends. This chain's CDR3 is CAWSGSWGNTIYF. The CDR3 nucleotides are TGTGCCTGGAGTGGCTCGTGGGGAAACACCATATATTTT.

The count of this clone is one. The chain combines TRBV11-2 with TRBJ1-2; 7 bases align to TRBD1. Germline CDR1 and CDR2: SGHAT and FQNNGV. This CDR3 is 13 amino acids long. V lost 5 bases, J lost 5 bases, and 5 bases stayed unmatched. CDR3 sequence reads: CASSRDSGYGYTF. The CDR3 DNA is TGTGCCAGCAGCCGGGACAGCGGTTATGGCTACACCTTC.

This chain links TRBV6-1 with TRBJ2-3; possibly TRBD2 for D (5 bases). The CDR3 is 14 residues long. The V gene lost 5 bases and the J gene lost 6 bases, with 15 bases spanning the gap. The germline V gene encodes CDR1 MNHNS and CDR2 SASEGT. For the CDR3, the DNA is TGTGCCAGCAGTTTCTCCCTAGCTAGGGATACGCAGTATTTT. Translated: CASSFSLARDTQYF.

This clone was recorded only once. V and J are TRBV7-8 and TRBJ1-5; D gene ambiguous. The CDR3 sequence is 16 residues long. V dropped 1 base and J dropped 0 bases, with 10 bases sitting between them. CDR1 SGHVS and CDR2 FQNEAQ come from the germline V gene. The CDR3 here is CASSLGSGNSNQPQHF. The CDR3 region has the DNA TGTGCCAGCAGCTTAGGGTCGGGGAATAGCAATCAGCCCCAGCATTTT.

The rearrangement joins TRBV7-2 to TRBJ2-5, with a tentative D call TRBD2 (6 bases). The V gene lost 4 bases and the J gene lost 1 base, with 10 bases spanning the gap. Germline V gene sequence: CDR1 SGHTA, CDR2 FQGNSA. This CDR3 is 14 amino acids long. In DNA, the CDR3 is TGTGCCAGCAGCTCCCTGGGGGGCCAAGAGACCCAGTACTTC. Translation gives CASSSLGGQETQYF. Supplemented by reference TRBV7-2 and TRBJ2-5, the full variable domain reads GAGVSQSPSNKVTEKGKDVELRCDPISGHTALYWYRQSLGQGLEFLIYFQGNSAPDKSGLPSDRFSAERTGGSVSTLTIQRTQQEDSAVYLCASSSLGGQETQYFGPGTRLLVL.

V gene TRBV11-2 combines with J gene TRBJ2-3; 13 nucleotides line up with TRBD2. Germline values: CDR1 SGHAT, CDR2 FQNNGV. The CDR3 has 17 residues. Trimming at V came to 6 bases and at J to 5 bases, leaving 11 bases not matched to a gene. The CDR3 protein is CASSSGTSGIREDTQYF. CDR3 sequence (DNA): TGTGCCAGCAGTTCCGGGACTAGCGGGATCCGGGAAGATACGCAGTATTTT.

This chain joins TRBV28 and TRBJ2-1, with D perhaps matching TRBD1 (7 bases). This CDR3 spans 14 amino acids. Germline CDR1 and CDR2: MDHEN and SYDVKM. Between the trimmed V and J ends, which lost 8 bases and 4 bases, there was a span of 15 bases. The CDR3 spells CASHQGEEYNEQFF. CDR3 DNA sequence: TGTGCCAGCCATCAGGGGGAGGAGTACAATGAGCAGTTCTTC.

A word on this clone: An end of the junction differs from the germline gene, which may be a read error. The rearrangement links TRBV2 to TRBJ2-2; no clear D gene. The CDR3 has 14 amino acids. Per the germline V gene, CDR1 is SNHLY and CDR2 is FYNNEI. CDR3 DNA: TGTGCCAGTAGTGAAAAGAGCCCCACCGGGGAGCTGTTTTTT. It is translated as CASSEKSPTGELFF.

The chain recombines TRBV9 with TRBJ2-2; 11 bases align to TRBD2. The germline V gene encodes CDR1 SGDLS and CDR2 YYNGEE. The CDR3 is 16 residues long. V shed 2 bases, J shed 1 base, and the junction held 1 base outside the gene matches. The CDR3 bases are TGTGCCAGCAGCGTCGGACTAGCGGGGAACACCGGGGAGCTGTTTTTT. It translates to CASSVGLAGNTGELFF.

This sequence joins TRBV4-3 and TRBJ1-1; maybe TRBD1 (5 bases). The V gene lost 7 bases and the J gene lost 1 base, with 16 bases spanning the gap. Germline CDR1 is LGHNA and CDR2 is YSLEER. The CDR3 is 15 residues long. DNA for the CDR3: TGCGCCAGCACTAGTCGGGGGGTTGGGAACACTGAAGCTTTCTTT. Protein sequence: CASTSRGVGNTEAFF.

The chain employs TRBV18 and TRBJ1-3; no definite D call. The CDR3 runs 15 residues. CDR1 and CDR2 from the germline V gene are KGHSH and LQKENI. The V end was cut by 6 bases, the J end by 4 bases, with 16 bases between. CDR3 in DNA: TGTGCCAGCTCGTCCCCCCTCCAGGAGGGAAACACCATATATTTT. Its translation: CASSSPLQEGNTIYF.

CDR3 sequence reads: CASSVAPSRTDTQYF. The CDR3 bases are TGTGCCAGCAGCGTAGCCCCTAGCCGGACAGATACGCAGTATTTT. V gene TRBV9 combines with J gene TRBJ2-3; maybe TRBD2 (5 bases). The CDR3 is made up of 15 amino acids. Germline values: CDR1 SGDLS, CDR2 YYNGEE. Trimming cost V 0 bases and J 3 bases, with 11 bases left between them.

The chain has TRBV7-3 and TRBJ2-3; D not resolved. Germline CDR1 and CDR2: SGHTA and FQGTGA. V was pared by 5 bases and J by 0 bases, with 9 bases between. This CDR3 is built from 14 residues. CDR3 bases: TGTGCCAGCAGCCTGAGTTATAGCACAGATACGCAGTATTTT. Protein product: CASSLSYSTDTQYF.

The rearrangement links TRBV5-1 to TRBJ2-3; D possibly corresponds to TRBD2 (6 bases). Germline CDR1 is SGHRS and CDR2 is YFSETQ. This CDR3 is built from 14 residues. The V end lost 5 bases, the J end lost 2 bases, and 12 bases lay between the germline ends. The CDR3 DNA follows: TGCGCCAGCAGAGGGAGGTTAGACACAGATACGCAGTATTTT. This translates into CASRGRLDTDTQYF.